One T cell receptor beta chain is described in this entry. Its antigen remains unidentified. These data come from a study of tumor and adjacent non-tumor tissue in lung cancer. Findings and caveats of the study: TCR diversity was significantly greater in tumor than normal lung tissue.

Three rounds of nested PCR, following a modified ARM-PCR protocol, produced the TCRbeta library. TCRdb reprocessed the multiplex PCR reads via MiXCR and lists one record per CDR3 protein. Found here are more than 90,000 distinct CDR3 sequences, just over 65% of them singletons; the top ten hold around 19%. The template was RNA from unsorted bulk tissue. The CDR3 has 12 residues. The germline gives CDR1 GTSNPN, CDR2 SVGIG (reference sequence). Trimming cost V 3 bases and J 2 bases; bases outside gene matches: 0. The sequence was collected from a man in his sixties with non-small cell lung cancer. The chain is built from TRBV30 and TRBJ1-1, with 7 bases aligning to TRBD1. Sequences were obtained from lung tumor tissue. In nucleotides, the CDR3 is TGTGCCTGGAGAGGGGGCAACACTGAAGCTTTCTTT. This codes for CAWRGGNTEAFF.